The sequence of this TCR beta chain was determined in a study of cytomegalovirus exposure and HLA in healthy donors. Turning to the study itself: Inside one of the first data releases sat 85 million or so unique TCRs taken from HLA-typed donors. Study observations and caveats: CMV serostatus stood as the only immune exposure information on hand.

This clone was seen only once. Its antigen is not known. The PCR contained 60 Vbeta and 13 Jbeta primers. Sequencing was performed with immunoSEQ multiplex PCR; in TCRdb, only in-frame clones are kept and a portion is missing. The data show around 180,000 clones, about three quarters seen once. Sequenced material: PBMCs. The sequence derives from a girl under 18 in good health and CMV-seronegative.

CDR3: CAWSALGQGSWQYF. The CDR3 DNA sequence: TGTGCCTGGAGTGCCCTCGGACAGGGGAGTTGGCAGTACTTC. The chain carries TRBV30 and TRBJ2-4, with 9 nucleotides matching TRBD1. CDR1 is GTSNPN and CDR2 is SVGIG in the germline V gene (reference sequence). CDR3 size: 14 residues. Trimming removed 1 base from V and 13 bases from J; junction bases left unmatched: 11.